This T cell receptor (beta chain) was identified in a study of CXCR3-negative and CXCR3-positive naive CD8 T cells. Study-wide results and limits: Compared with CXCR3-negative naive cells, CXCR3-positive naive cells showed more hydrophobic TRB CDR3s.

To note about this clonotype: Its matching antigen is unknown.

Germline V gene lookup returns CDR1 LGHNA and CDR2 YSLEER. The CDR3 totals 14 residues. 5' RACE with UMI labels generated the TRB cDNA libraries. TCRdb derives one entry per CDR3 protein from the 5' RACE reads, leaving out DNA. This repertoire includes tens of thousands of distinct CDR3 sequences. V gene TRBV4-3 combines with J gene TRBJ2-7; TCRdb lists TRBD1, though no DNA is available to test this call. The clonotype comes from a human donor in good health. Some clones in this sample may be carry-over from other donors' samples. Sequencing input: naive CXCR3+ CD8+ T cells from blood. Stated subset: CD45RO-CCR7+CD27+CD95- naive CD8+ T cells expressing CXCR3 (TNR3+). The CDR3 sequence: CASSQGTRDYEQYF.